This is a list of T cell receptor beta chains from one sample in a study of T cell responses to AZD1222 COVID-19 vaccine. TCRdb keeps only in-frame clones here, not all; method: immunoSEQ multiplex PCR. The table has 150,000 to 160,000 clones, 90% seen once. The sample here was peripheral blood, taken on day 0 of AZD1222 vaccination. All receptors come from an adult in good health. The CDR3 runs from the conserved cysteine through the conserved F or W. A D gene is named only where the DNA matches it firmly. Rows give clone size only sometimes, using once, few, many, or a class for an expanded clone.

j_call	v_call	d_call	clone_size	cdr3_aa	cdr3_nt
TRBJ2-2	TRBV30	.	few	CAWSARGGGELFF	TGTGCCTGGAGTGCCAGGGGAGGCGGGGAGCTGTTTTTT
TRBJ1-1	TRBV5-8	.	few	CASSLAWGHRYTEAFF	TGTGCCAGCAGCTTGGCCTGGGGACACCGGTACACTGAAGCTTTCTTT
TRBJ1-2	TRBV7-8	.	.	CASSSIQGWYRYTF	TGTGCCAGCAGCTCGATACAGGGTTGGTATAGATACACCTTC
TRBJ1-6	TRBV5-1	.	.	CASSLGLGTVKSPLHF	TGCGCCAGCAGCTTGGGTTTAGGGACTGTGAAATCACCCCTCCACTTT
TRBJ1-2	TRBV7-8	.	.	CASSPSGTINYGYTF	TGTGCCAGCAGCCCCTCGGGGACGATCAACTATGGCTACACCTTC
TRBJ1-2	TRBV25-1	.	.	CASSSRPPGRREGYTF	TGTGCCAGCAGTTCCCGACCCCCGGGACGGAGAGAGGGCTACACCTTC
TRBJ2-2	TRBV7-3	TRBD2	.	CASSLGTSGANTGELFF	TGTGCCAGCAGCCTAGGGACTAGCGGGGCAAACACCGGGGAGCTGTTTTTT
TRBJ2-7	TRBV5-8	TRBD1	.	CASSLQGQYEQYF	TGTGCCAGCAGCTTGCAGGGACAGTACGAGCAGTACTTC
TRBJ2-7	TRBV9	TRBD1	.	CASSVGAPGQGAVPYEQYF	TGTGCCAGCAGCGTAGGGGCGCCGGGACAGGGGGCTGTTCCCTACGAGCAGTACTTC
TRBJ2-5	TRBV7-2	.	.	CALADGRVGGGGETQYF	TGTGCCCTAGCAGATGGCAGGGTTGGAGGTGGCGGAGAGACCCAGTACTTC
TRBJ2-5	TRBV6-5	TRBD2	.	CASSYAGVETQYF	TGTGCCAGCAGTTATGCGGGGGTGGAGACCCAGTACTTC
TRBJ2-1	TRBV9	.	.	CASSVDLAGSSYNEQFF	TGTGCCAGCAGCGTAGATCTAGCAGGGAGCTCCTACAATGAGCAGTTCTTC
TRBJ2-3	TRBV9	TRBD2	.	CASSWREGREDTQYF	TGTGCCAGCAGTTGGCGGGAGGGCCGGGAAGATACGCAGTATTTT
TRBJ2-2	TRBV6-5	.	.	CASRRTGLTGELFF	TGTGCCAGCAGACGTACAGGACTCACCGGGGAGCTGTTTTTT
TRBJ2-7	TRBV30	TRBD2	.	CAWSSRLAGGGEQYF	TGTGCCTGGAGTTCACGACTAGCGGGAGGCGGCGAGCAGTACTTC
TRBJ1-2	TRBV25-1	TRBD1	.	CASSGLQGAGDGYTF	TGTGCCAGCAGTGGCCTACAGGGGGCCGGAGATGGCTACACCTTC
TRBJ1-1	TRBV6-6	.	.	CASSYGAIMNTEAFF	TGTGCCAGCAGTTACGGGGCAATAATGAACACTGAAGCTTTCTTT
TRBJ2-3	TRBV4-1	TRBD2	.	CASSQLAGDGTQYF	TGCGCCAGCAGCCAGCTAGCGGGGGACGGTACGCAGTATTTT
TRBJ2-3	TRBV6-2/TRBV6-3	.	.	CASSPQAGYTDTQYF	TGTGCCAGCAGTCCCCAGGCGGGATACACAGATACGCAGTATTTT
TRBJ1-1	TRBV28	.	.	CATRGTEAFF	TGTGCCACCCGGGGCACTGAAGCTTTCTTT
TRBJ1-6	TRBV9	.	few	CASSAGKDEGRALHF	TGTGCCAGCAGCGCAGGGAAGGACGAGGGAAGGGCCCTCCACTTT
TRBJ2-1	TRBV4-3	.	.	CASSQDDLANEQFF	TGCGCCAGCAGCCAAGATGATTTGGCAAATGAGCAGTTCTTC
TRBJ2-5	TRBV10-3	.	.	CAISESTGGETQYF	TGTGCCATCAGTGAGTCTACAGGTGGGGAGACCCAGTACTTC
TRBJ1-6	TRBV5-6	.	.	CASSLEQGISPLHF	TGTGCCAGCAGCTTGGAGCAGGGAATCTCACCCCTCCACTTT
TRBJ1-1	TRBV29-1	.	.	CSVSDRNTEAFF	TGCAGCGTCTCGGATAGGAACACTGAAGCTTTCTTT
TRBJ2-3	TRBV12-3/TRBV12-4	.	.	CASSPQDTQYF	TGTGCCAGCAGCCCGCAAGATACGCAGTATTTT
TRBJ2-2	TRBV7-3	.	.	CASSPGTSGELFF	TGTGCCAGCAGCCCTGGGACCTCGGGGGAGCTGTTTTTT
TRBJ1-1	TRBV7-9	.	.	CASSYDVFTEAFF	TGTGCCAGCAGCTACGACGTCTTCACTGAAGCTTTCTTT
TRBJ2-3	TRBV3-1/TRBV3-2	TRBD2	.	CASSLSGSADTQYF	TGTGCCAGCAGCCTTAGCGGGTCTGCAGATACGCAGTATTTT
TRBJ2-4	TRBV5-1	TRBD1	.	CASSVVVGQGGNIQYF	TGCGCCAGCAGCGTAGTCGTCGGACAGGGAGGCAACATTCAGTACTTC
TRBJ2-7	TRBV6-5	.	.	CASSRISADYEQYF	TGTGCCAGCAGTCGGATTAGCGCCGACTACGAGCAGTACTTC
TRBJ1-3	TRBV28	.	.	CASSAPPDSGNTIYF	TGTGCCAGCAGCGCCCCCCCAGACTCTGGAAACACCATATATTTT
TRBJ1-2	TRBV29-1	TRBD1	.	CSVGDRELGEYGYTF	TGCAGCGTTGGGGACAGGGAATTAGGGGAATATGGCTACACCTTC
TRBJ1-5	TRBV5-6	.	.	CASSLAGRNQPQHF	TGTGCCAGCAGCTTGGCGGGGAGGAATCAGCCCCAGCATTTT
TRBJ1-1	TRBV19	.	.	CASNREGDTEAFF	TGTGCCAGTAATCGAGAAGGGGACACTGAAGCTTTCTTT
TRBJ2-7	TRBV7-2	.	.	CASSLSGSRTYEQYF	TGTGCCAGCAGCTTATCGGGGTCCCGGACCTACGAGCAGTACTTC
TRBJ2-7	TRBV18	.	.	CASSPMAPGPGASYEQYF	TGTGCCAGCTCACCAATGGCCCCAGGCCCAGGGGCCTCCTACGAGCAGTACTTC
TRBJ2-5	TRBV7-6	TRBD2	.	CASSLVAGAVETQYF	TGTGCCAGCAGCTTAGTAGCGGGAGCTGTAGAGACCCAGTACTTC
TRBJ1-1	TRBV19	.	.	CASSLLEGRAFF	TGTGCCAGTAGTCTTCTTGAGGGTCGGGCTTTCTTT
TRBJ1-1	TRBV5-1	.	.	CASSLDGGWNTEAFF	TGCGCCAGCAGCTTGGATGGAGGGTGGAACACTGAAGCTTTCTTT
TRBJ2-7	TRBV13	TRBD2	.	CASSPLARTGTSYEQYF	TGTGCCAGCAGCCCACTAGCACGAACCGGGACTAGCTACGAGCAGTACTTC
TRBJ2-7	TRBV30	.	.	CAWSYGDGGYF	TGTGCCTGGAGTTACGGCGATGGGGGGTACTTC
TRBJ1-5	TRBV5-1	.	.	CASSLWGRGNQPQHF	TGCGCCAGCAGCTTATGGGGGCGCGGCAATCAGCCCCAGCATTTT
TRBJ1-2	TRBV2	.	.	CASIPTSDYGYTF	TGTGCCAGCATCCCCACCAGCGACTATGGCTACACCTTC
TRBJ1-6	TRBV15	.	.	CATSRDMGVGSPLHF	TGTGCCACCAGCAGAGATATGGGGGTTGGATCACCCCTCCACTTT
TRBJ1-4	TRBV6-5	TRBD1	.	CASSSPGQDNEKLFF	TGTGCCAGCAGTAGCCCGGGACAGGATAATGAAAAACTGTTTTTT
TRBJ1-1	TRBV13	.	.	CASSFGRVNTEAFF	TGTGCCAGCAGCTTCGGACGGGTGAACACTGAAGCTTTCTTT
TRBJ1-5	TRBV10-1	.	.	CASSEGAVTDPLNYQPQHF	TGCGCCAGCAGTGAAGGGGCCGTTACCGACCCTTTAAATTATCAGCCCCAGCATTTT
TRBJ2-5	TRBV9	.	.	CASSVWGTPSQETQYF	TGTGCCAGCAGCGTATGGGGGACCCCAAGCCAAGAGACCCAGTACTTC
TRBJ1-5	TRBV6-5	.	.	CASSSGPIGQPQHF	TGTGCCAGCAGTTCGGGACCGATAGGTCAGCCCCAGCATTTT
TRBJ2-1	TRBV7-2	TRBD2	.	CASSSRGTSSYNEQFF	TGTGCCAGCAGCTCGAGGGGGACTAGCAGTTACAATGAGCAGTTCTTC